This TCR beta chain came from a study of blood T cell repertoires in COVID-19. Overall study context: The cDNA or gDNA used as material had been derived from T cells, B-cell-depleted T cells, or PBMCs.

This CDR3 is 16 amino acids long. Germline V gene sequence: CDR1 SGHDT, CDR2 YYEEEE. V shed 0 bases and J shed 0 bases, with 10 bases lying between them. Clones were sequenced by immunoSEQ multiplex PCR, and TCRdb holds only the in-frame ones, with some missing. The sample has about 74,000 clones, 90% seen once. This clone was observed a few times. This chain joins TRBV5-6 and TRBJ1-5, with no clear D. This sequence originates from a man in his fifties with acute or convalescent COVID-19. The source material was peripheral blood. DNA for the CDR3: TGTGCCAGCAGCTTGGCCCAGACAAATAGCAATCAGCCCCAGCATTTT. Amino acids: CASSLAQTNSNQPQHF.